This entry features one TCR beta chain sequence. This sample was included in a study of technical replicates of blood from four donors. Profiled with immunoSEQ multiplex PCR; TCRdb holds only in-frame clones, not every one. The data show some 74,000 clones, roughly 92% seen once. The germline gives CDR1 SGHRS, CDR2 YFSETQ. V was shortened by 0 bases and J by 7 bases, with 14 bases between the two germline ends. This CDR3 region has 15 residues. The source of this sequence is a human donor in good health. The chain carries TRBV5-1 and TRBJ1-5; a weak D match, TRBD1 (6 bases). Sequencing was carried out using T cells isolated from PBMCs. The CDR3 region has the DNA TGCGCCAGCAGCTTGGCCGGGGAGGGGGGGCAGCCCCAGCATTTT. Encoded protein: CASSLAGEGGQPQHF.